These 3 T cell receptor beta chains came from one sample sequenced in a study of blood T cells in healthy people across ages. A J-beta primer mix and a sample-barcoded 5' primer were used in a second PCR of about 7 to 12 cycles. TCRdb reanalysed the 5' RACE reads using MiXCR and keeps one entry per CDR3 protein. Counted here are about 1.6 million distinct CDR3 sequences, around 36% occurring once; the ten biggest clones make up about 11%. The source material was blood. The source is a woman aged 25 to 39 in good health.

This clonotype was seen once. CDR3 residues: CASSRASVGNQPQHF. Written as DNA, the CDR3 is TGTGCCAGCAGCCGGGCGTCTGTGGGCAATCAGCCCCAGCATTTT. The chain has TRBV2 and TRBJ1-5, with unresolved D. There are 15 residues in the CDR3. V gave up 6 bases and J gave up 2 bases, with 14 bases separating them. Germline loops: CDR1 SNHLY, CDR2 FYNNEI.

V usage is TRBV9 and J usage is TRBJ2-7; 16 bases agree with TRBD2. The CDR3 covers 18 residues. The germline V gene has CDR1 SGDLS and CDR2 YYNGEE. Unmatched junction bases numbered 12, after V lost 4 bases and J lost 5 bases. In nucleotides, the CDR3 is TGTGCCAGCAGCACTACCGGGACTAGCGGGAGGGCCACCGACGAGCAGTACTTC. As protein: CASSTTGTSGRATDEQYF.

This chain connects TRBV7-2 to TRBJ1-6, with D uncertain. The CDR3 is 17 amino acids. Trimming removed 5 bases at V and 14 bases at J, with 28 bases between. Germline assignment: CDR1 SGHTA and CDR2 FQGNSA. Here the CDR3 DNA reads TGTGCCAGCAGCGCTACTGCAGGTCGGCCGGGTGAACGAACCCTCCACTTT. Its protein is CASSATAGRPGERTLHF.